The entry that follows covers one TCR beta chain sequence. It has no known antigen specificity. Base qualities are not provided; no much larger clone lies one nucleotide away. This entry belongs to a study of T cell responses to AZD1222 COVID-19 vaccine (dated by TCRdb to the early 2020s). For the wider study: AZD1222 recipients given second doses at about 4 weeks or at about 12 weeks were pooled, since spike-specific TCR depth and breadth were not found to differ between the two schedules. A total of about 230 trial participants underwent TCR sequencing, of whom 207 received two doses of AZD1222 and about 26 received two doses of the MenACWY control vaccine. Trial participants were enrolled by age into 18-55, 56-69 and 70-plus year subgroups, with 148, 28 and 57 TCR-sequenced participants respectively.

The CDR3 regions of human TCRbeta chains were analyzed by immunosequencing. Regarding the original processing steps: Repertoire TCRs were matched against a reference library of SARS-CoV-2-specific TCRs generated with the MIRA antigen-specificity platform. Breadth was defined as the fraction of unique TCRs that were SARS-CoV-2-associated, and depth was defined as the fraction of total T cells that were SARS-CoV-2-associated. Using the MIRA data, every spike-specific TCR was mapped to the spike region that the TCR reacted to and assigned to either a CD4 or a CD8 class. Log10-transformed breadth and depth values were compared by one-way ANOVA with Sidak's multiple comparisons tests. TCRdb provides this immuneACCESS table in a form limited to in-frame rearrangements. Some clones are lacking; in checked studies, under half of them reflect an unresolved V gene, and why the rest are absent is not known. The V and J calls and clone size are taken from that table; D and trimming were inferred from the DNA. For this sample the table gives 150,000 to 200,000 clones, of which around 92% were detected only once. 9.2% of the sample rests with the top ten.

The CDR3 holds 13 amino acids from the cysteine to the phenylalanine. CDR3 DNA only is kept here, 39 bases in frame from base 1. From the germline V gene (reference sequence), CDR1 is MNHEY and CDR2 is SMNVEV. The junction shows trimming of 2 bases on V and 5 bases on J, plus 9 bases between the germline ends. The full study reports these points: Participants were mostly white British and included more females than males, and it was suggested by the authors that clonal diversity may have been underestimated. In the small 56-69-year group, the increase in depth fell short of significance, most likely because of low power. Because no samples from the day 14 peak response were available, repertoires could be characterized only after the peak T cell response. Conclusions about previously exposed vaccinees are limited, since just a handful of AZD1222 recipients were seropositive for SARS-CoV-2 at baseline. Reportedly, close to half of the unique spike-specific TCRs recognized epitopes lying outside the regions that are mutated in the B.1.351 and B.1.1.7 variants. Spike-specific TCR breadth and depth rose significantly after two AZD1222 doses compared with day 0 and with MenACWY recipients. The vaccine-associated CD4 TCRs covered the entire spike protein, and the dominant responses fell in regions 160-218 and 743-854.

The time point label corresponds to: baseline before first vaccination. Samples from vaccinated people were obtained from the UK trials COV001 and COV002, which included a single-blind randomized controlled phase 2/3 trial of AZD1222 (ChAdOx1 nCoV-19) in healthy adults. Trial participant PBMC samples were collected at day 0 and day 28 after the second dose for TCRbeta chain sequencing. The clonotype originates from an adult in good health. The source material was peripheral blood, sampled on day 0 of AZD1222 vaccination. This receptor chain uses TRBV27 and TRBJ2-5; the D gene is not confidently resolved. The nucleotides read TGTGCCAGCAGTTTAGTGGGGTTGGAGACCCAGTACTTC. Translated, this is CASSLVGLETQYF.